This TCR beta chain was documented in a study of blood T cell repertoires in COVID-19. Overall study context: Specimens from acute and convalescent COVID-19 originated in the United States, Italy and Spain.

Germline V gives CDR1 SGHDT, CDR2 YYEEEE. Trimming removed 3 bases from V and 7 bases from J; junction bases left unmatched: 3. This CDR3 has 14 amino acids. This clone has only one observation. Clones were sequenced by immunoSEQ multiplex PCR, and TCRdb holds only the in-frame ones, with some missing. This table holds about 140,000 clones, roughly 89% found once. This chain uses TRBV5-6 with TRBJ2-7; 14 bases align to TRBD2. Sequenced material: peripheral blood. The clonotype was recovered from a woman aged 50 to 60 with acute or convalescent COVID-19. CDR3 region: CASSWTSGRREQYF. The CDR3, as DNA: TGTGCCAGCAGCTGGACTAGCGGGAGGAGGGAGCAGTACTTC.